The TCR beta chain described here comes from a study of T cell repertoires in cytomegalovirus infection. Whole-study context: Recently identified HLA-C-restricted CMV epitopes were used, and well-studied HLA-B-restricted CMV epitopes were used as well. Public TCR beta signatures marked donors with CMV infection and the matching HLA. Study results and caveats: CMV-specific HLA-C-restricted TCR beta clonotypes dominated the ex vivo response. Based on cumulative public TCR beta family frequency, carriers of CMV plus the relevant HLA were identified.

One entry per CDR3 protein, called by TCRdb with MiXCR from the reads. The table lists 450,000 to 600,000 distinct CDR3 sequences, roughly 42% of them singletons. This clonotype was found a few times. Its antigen is not identified. The sequencing here drew on cultured PBMCs, taken from culture after CMV antigen stimulation. The clonotype comes from a human donor in good health (CMV status not recorded). Some clones in this sample may be carry-over from other donors' samples.

The CDR3 reads CASSLRPGTGELFF. The CDR3 nucleotides are TGTGCCAGCAGCTTAAGGCCCGGCACCGGGGAGCTGTTTTTT. V and J are TRBV7-8 and TRBJ2-2; D is unresolved. Trimming took 2 bases from V and 4 from J, leaving 8 bases between them. This CDR3 is 14 amino acids long. Germline V gene data show CDR1 as SGHVS and CDR2 as FQNEAQ.